This T cell receptor (beta chain) was found in a study of T cell responses to AZD1222 COVID-19 vaccine. Sequenced by immunoSEQ multiplex PCR; TCRdb stores in-frame clones only, minus some. The data show 95,000 to 150,000 clones, with 80% to 90% seen just once and 7.7% held by the top ten. From germline, CDR1 is LGHDT and CDR2 YNNKEL (reference sequence). The CDR3 is made up of 17 amino acids. V dropped 0 bases and J dropped 2; count of bases not matched to a gene: 5. Study-level findings and limits: CD4 TCRs covered the whole spike, strongest at regions 160-218 and 743-854.

This clone appeared a single time. Antigen unknown. The chain carries TRBV3-1 (or the pseudogene TRBV3-2) and TRBJ2-3; the match to TRBD2 covers 10 bases. This specimen consisted of peripheral blood, obtained on day 0 of AZD1222 vaccination. The sequence was obtained from an adult in good health. The CDR3 sequence: CASSQDAAGGFTDTQYF. CDR3 coding DNA: TGTGCCAGCAGCCAAGATGCAGCGGGGGGGTTCACAGATACGCAGTATTTT.